A single sample is the source of the 27 T cell receptor beta chains below, sequenced in a study of blood T cell repertoires in COVID-19. Clones were read by immunoSEQ multiplex PCR, and TCRdb kept only the in-frame ones, dropping some. The sample has approximately 220,000 clones; around 84% are singletons. The sequencing input was PBMCs or T cells enriched from blood (not recorded which). The receptors were sampled from a woman aged 40 to 50 who had recovered from COVID-19.

CDR3 region: CASSIVTGSNQPQHF. The CDR3 DNA reads TGTGCCAGTAGTATCGTTACAGGTAGCAATCAGCCCCAGCATTTT. The V gene is TRBV19, the J gene TRBJ1-5; a weak D match, TRBD1 (5 bases). The CDR3 length is 15 residues. Germline V gene lookup returns CDR1 LNHDA and CDR2 SQIVND (reference sequence). Between the trimmed V and J ends, which lost 3 bases and 0 bases, there was a span of 9 bases.

CDR3 protein: CASSPGREDQPQHF. In DNA form, the CDR3 reads TGTGCCAGCTCGCCGGGCCGGGAGGATCAGCCCCAGCATTTT. V gene TRBV18 combines with J gene TRBJ1-5; D remains unclear. From germline, CDR1 is KGHSH and CDR2 LQKENI. With 6 bases removed from V and 5 bases from J, the gap between germline ends came to 14 bases. The CDR3 runs to 14 residues.

This chain connects TRBV30 to TRBJ2-7; D is possibly TRBD2 (6 bases). CDR1 and CDR2 from the germline V gene are GTSNPN and SVGIG (reference sequence). V was clipped by 0 bases and J by 2 bases, with 14 bases between them. The CDR3 extends over 15 amino acids. The CDR3 sequence: CAWSVRGIPTYEQYF. The CDR3 coding sequence is TGTGCCTGGAGTGTTCGCGGGATCCCCACCTACGAGCAGTACTTC.

The chain combines TRBV10-3 with TRBJ1-3; TRBD1 agrees at 7 bases. Germline CDR1 ENHRY, CDR2 SYGVKD. The length of the CDR3 is 13 residues. V was clipped by 6 bases and J by 4 bases; unmatched bases: 3. CDR3 nucleotides: TGTGCCATCAGAGACAGGGAGGGAAACACCATATATTTT. It encodes CAIRDREGNTIYF.

The rearrangement joins TRBV3-1 (or the pseudogene TRBV3-2) to TRBJ1-3; D is possibly TRBD1 (6 bases). CDR1 and CDR2 (germline): LGHDT, YNNKEL (reference sequence). The CDR3 is made up of 16 amino acids. V lost 4 bases to trimming and J lost 2 bases, with 15 bases between them. Here the CDR3 reads CASSLRGGGTGNTIYF. Here the CDR3 DNA reads TGTGCCAGCAGCCTGAGGGGGGGAGGGACTGGAAACACCATATATTTT.

The chain has TRBV10-3 and TRBJ1-1, with TRBD1 matching 7 bases. This CDR3 contains 14 residues. Germline trimming cut 3 bases from V and 5 bases from J; bases unmatched to any gene: 6. Germline V CDR1 and CDR2: ENHRY, SYGVKD. As DNA, the CDR3 is TGTGCCATCAGTGAAGACAGGGTAGCTACTGAAGCTTTCTTT. It encodes CAISEDRVATEAFF.

The chain links TRBV19 to TRBJ1-2, with D possibly TRBD1 on 5 matching bases. Germline CDR1 and CDR2: LNHDA and SQIVND (reference sequence). Trimming removed 4 bases at V and 8 bases at J, with 17 bases between. This CDR3 is 14 amino acids long. For the CDR3, the DNA is TGTGCCAGTAGTACCCGAGAAAGGGGTAGCGGCTACACCTTC. Protein product: CASSTRERGSGYTF.

Regarding this clone: Relative to the germline gene, one junction end is altered; a read error may explain this. The chain couples TRBV10-2 to TRBJ1-5, with D perhaps TRBD1 (5 bases). Germline V gene lookup returns CDR1 WSHSY and CDR2 SAAADI. The CDR3 is 14 residues long. DNA of the CDR3: TGCGTCAGCAGTGGGAGACAGTTCAATCAGCCCCAGCATTTT. Translating it yields CVSSGRQFNQPQHF.

This rearrangement joins TRBV19 to TRBJ1-2; no clear D gene. V was trimmed by 5 bases and J by 6 bases, leaving 22 bases between them. The length of the CDR3 is 16 residues. Germline CDR1 and CDR2: LNHDA and SQIVND (reference sequence). The CDR3 nucleotides read TGTGCCAGTAGTGCACCTTCCCCTGCAGGTGAAAATGGCTACACCTTC. Protein: CASSAPSPAGENGYTF.

The chain joins TRBV7-2 to TRBJ1-5, with TRBD1 identical over 8 bases. The CDR3 length is 14 residues. V dropped 1 base and J dropped 9; count of bases not matched to a gene: 5. Germline loops: CDR1 SGHTA, CDR2 FQGNSA. The CDR3 reads CASSLGTGQVPQHF. As DNA, the CDR3 is TGTGCCAGCAGCTTAGGGACAGGGCAAGTGCCCCAGCATTTT.

This clone is a singleton in its sample. The chain has TRBV3-1 (or the pseudogene TRBV3-2) and TRBJ1-1, with 8 nucleotides matching TRBD1. The CDR3 contains 14 residues. With 5 bases clipped from V and 5 bases from J, the junction kept 7 bases outside the gene matches. From germline, CDR1 is LGHDT and CDR2 YNNKEL (reference sequence). CDR3 in amino acids: CASSIDRGRTEAFF. In nucleotides, the CDR3 is TGTGCCAGCAGCATTGACAGGGGCAGGACTGAAGCTTTCTTT.

The rearrangement links TRBV5-1 to TRBJ2-4; the match to TRBD1 covers 10 bases. The germline CDR1 and CDR2 sequences are SGHRS and YFSETQ. After removal of 4 bases from V and 6 bases from J, the junction contained 7 bases not matched to a gene. This CDR3 has 15 amino acids. CDR3 region: CASSTGTGVINIQYF. The CDR3 coding sequence is TGCGCCAGCAGCACCGGGACAGGGGTTATAAACATTCAGTACTTC.

This sequence joins TRBV29-1 and TRBJ1-5, with D perhaps TRBD1 (5 bases). Trimming pared 4 bases from V and 11 bases from J, leaving 12 bases between. The CDR3 consists of 11 residues. Germline CDR1 SQVTM, CDR2 ANQGSEA. The CDR3 region is CSVGGGKAQHF. In DNA form, the CDR3 reads TGCAGCGTTGGGGGGGGGAAGGCCCAGCATTTT.

This rearrangement joins TRBV18 to TRBJ1-2; TRBD1 matches at 10 bases. Germline V lookup: CDR1 KGHSH, CDR2 LQKENI. The CDR3 is 14 residues long. V was clipped by 4 bases and J by 6 bases; unmatched bases: 5. CDR3 in DNA: TGTGCCAGCTCACTCGGACAGGGGGAGAATGGCTACACCTTC. Translating gives CASSLGQGENGYTF.

The rearrangement links TRBV27 to TRBJ2-3, with 7 positions matching TRBD2. Germline assignment: CDR1 MNHEY and CDR2 SMNVEV (reference sequence). V lost 6 bases and J lost 0; bases outside the gene matches: 9. CDR3 length equals 16 residues. CDR3 amino acids: CASRRELATSTDTQYF. Here the CDR3 DNA reads TGTGCCAGCAGGCGCGAACTAGCGACTAGCACAGATACGCAGTATTTT.

V and J are TRBV24-1 and TRBJ1-2, with TRBD1 matching over 8 bases. V lost 4 bases and J lost 7; bases outside the gene matches: 7. The CDR3 is 14 residues long. The germline CDR1 and CDR2 sequences are KGHDR and SFDVKD. CDR3 in amino acids: CATSDPGQGIGYTF. CDR3 bases: TGTGCCACCAGTGACCCTGGACAGGGAATTGGCTACACCTTC.

This rearrangement joins TRBV30 to TRBJ2-5; D may be TRBD2 (7 bases). The germline gives CDR1 GTSNPN, CDR2 SVGIG (reference sequence). Trimming stripped 2 bases from V and 8 bases from J, with 9 bases between. The CDR3 loop spans 11 amino acids. The CDR3 sequence: CAWSRGGTQYF. The CDR3 DNA is TGTGCCTGGAGTAGGGGGGGAACCCAGTACTTC. The full variable domain, with the rest looked up from reference TRBV30 and TRBJ2-5, is SQTIHQWPATLVQPVGSPLSLECTVEGTSNPNLYWYRQAAGRGLQLLFYSVGIGQISSEVPQNLSASRPQDRQFILSSKKLLLSDSGFYLCAWSRGGTQYFGPGTRLLVL.

This sequence joins TRBV29-1 and TRBJ1-1; D is possibly TRBD1 (6 bases). Germline CDR1 is SQVTM and CDR2 is ANQGSEA. Trimming removed 5 bases at V and 3 bases at J, with 40 bases between. CDR3 length: 22 residues. The DNA for the CDR3 is TGCAGCGTTACAGGGTTCGGATTATTCCGACACAAGCCGGCCATCGTCTACACTGAAGCTTTCTTT. Translating it yields CSVTGFGLFRHKPAIVYTEAFF. The full variable domain, with the rest looked up from reference TRBV29-1 and TRBJ1-1, is SAVISQKPSRDICQRGTSLTIQCQVDSQVTMMFWYRQQPGQSLTLIATANQGSEATYESGFVIDKFPISRPNLTFSTLTVSNMSPEDSSIYLCSVTGFGLFRHKPAIVYTEAFFGQGTRLTVV.

The chain employs TRBV27 and TRBJ2-5, with D maybe TRBD1 (6 bases). Per germline, CDR1 MNHEY and CDR2 SMNVEV (reference sequence). The ends were cut back, 4 bases at V and 4 bases at J, with 10 bases in the middle. The CDR3 has 13 amino acids. The CDR3 reads CASSWSRGETQYF. Written as DNA, the CDR3 is TGTGCCAGCAGTTGGTCCAGGGGAGAGACCCAGTACTTC.

This clone has a single count. The rearrangement joins TRBV29-1 to TRBJ1-2, with no clear D. Germline V gives CDR1 SQVTM, CDR2 ANQGSEA. This CDR3 region has 11 residues. With 4 bases removed from V and 7 bases from J, the gap between germline ends came to 10 bases. CDR3 sequence reads: CSVANTPGYTF. The DNA for the CDR3 is TGCAGCGTTGCCAATACTCCTGGCTACACCTTC.

This chain joins TRBV5-6 and TRBJ2-2; 10 bases fit TRBD1. The CDR3 covers 15 residues. Trimming took 4 bases from V and 2 from J; bases not matched to a gene: 2. Germline V gene lookup returns CDR1 SGHDT and CDR2 YYEEEE. DNA for the CDR3: TGTGCCAGCAGCAGGACAGGGGGAAACACCGGGGAGCTGTTTTTT. It translates to CASSRTGGNTGELFF.

V is TRBV7-2 and J is TRBJ1-2, with 7 bases matching TRBD1. The CDR3 spans 13 residues. From germline, CDR1 is SGHTA and CDR2 FQGNSA. With V trimmed by 1 base and J by 4 bases, 0 bases remained unmatched. This CDR3 is CASSLEGAYGYTF. DNA for the CDR3: TGTGCCAGCAGCTTAGAGGGGGCCTATGGCTACACCTTC.

The gene calls are TRBV18 and TRBJ2-3; a weak D match, TRBD1 (5 bases). The V end was cut by 3 bases, the J end by 3 bases, with 7 bases between. The germline V gene encodes CDR1 KGHSH and CDR2 LQKENI. CDR3 length equals 13 residues. In DNA, the CDR3 is TGTGCCAGCTCACCCCCAGGGACAGATACGCAGTATTTT. It codes for CASSPPGTDTQYF.

V gene TRBV28 combines with J gene TRBJ1-1; D gene ambiguous. CDR1 MDHEN and CDR2 SYDVKM come from the germline V gene. CDR3 size: 12 residues. With 5 bases removed from V and 5 bases from J, the gap between germline ends came to 9 bases. DNA of the CDR3: TGTGCCAGCAGTATCCCCGGGACTGAAGCTTTCTTT. It is translated as CASSIPGTEAFF.

V usage is TRBV28 and J usage is TRBJ2-5, with D perhaps TRBD2 (6 bases). V was pared by 5 bases and J by 4 bases, with 14 bases between. The CDR3 length is 14 residues. Germline V lookup: CDR1 MDHEN, CDR2 SYDVKM. The CDR3 sequence is CASSPTTSSETQYF. In DNA, the CDR3 is TGTGCCAGCAGTCCAACGACTAGTTCAGAGACCCAGTACTTC.

This chain uses TRBV11-1 with TRBJ2-6; D gene ambiguous. The V and J ends lost 4 bases and 5 bases respectively, with 12 bases between them. The CDR3 runs to 15 residues. Germline CDR1 is SGHAT and CDR2 is FQDESV (reference sequence). The CDR3 DNA follows: TGTGCCAGCAGCTCGCGGTCCCTTAGGGCCAACGTCCTGACTTTC. Its protein product is CASSSRSLRANVLTF.

The chain carries TRBV5-4 and TRBJ1-5; D might be TRBD1 (5 bases). The germline CDR1 and CDR2 sequences are SGHNT and YYREEE (reference sequence). With 0 bases removed from V and 6 bases from J, the gap between germline ends came to 10 bases. This CDR3 comprises 14 residues. Written as DNA, the CDR3 is TGTGCCAGCAGCTTGGCCGGGAGGGGTCAGCCCCAGCATTTT. It encodes CASSLAGRGQPQHF.